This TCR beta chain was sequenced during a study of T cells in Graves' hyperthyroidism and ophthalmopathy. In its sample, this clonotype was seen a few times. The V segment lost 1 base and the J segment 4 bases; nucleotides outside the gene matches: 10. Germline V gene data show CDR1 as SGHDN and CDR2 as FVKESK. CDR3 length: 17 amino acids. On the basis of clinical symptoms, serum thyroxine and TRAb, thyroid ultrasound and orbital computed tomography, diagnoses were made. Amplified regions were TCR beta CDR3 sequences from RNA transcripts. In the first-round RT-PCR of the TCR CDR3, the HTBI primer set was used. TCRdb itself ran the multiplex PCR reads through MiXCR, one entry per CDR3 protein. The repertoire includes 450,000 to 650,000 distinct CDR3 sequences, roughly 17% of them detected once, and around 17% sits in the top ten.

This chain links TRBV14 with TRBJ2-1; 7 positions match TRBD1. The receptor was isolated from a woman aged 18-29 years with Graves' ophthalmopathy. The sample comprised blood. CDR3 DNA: TGTGCCAGCAGCCAAGGGTCAGGGGGATTTTTGTACAATGAGCAGTTCTTC. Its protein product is CASSQGSGGFLYNEQFF.